Listed here are 3 T cell receptor beta chains from one sample, sequenced in a study of identifying expanded T cells in peripheral blood. Using immunoSEQ multiplex PCR, the repertoire was profiled, and TCRdb retains in-frame clones only, with some absent. The profile shows 95,000 to 100,000 clones, about 83% of them singletons. Sequencing was done on a sample of blood. These receptors were obtained from a person between 18 and 70 years old in good health.

In this sample, this clone turned up once. This chain connects TRBV5-1 to TRBJ2-1, with D perhaps TRBD1 or TRBD2 (6 bases each). Germline V gene lookup returns CDR1 SGHRS and CDR2 YFSETQ. Trimming took off 0 bases at V and 3 bases at J, with 7 bases between the two ends. The CDR3 spans 14 residues. As DNA, the CDR3 is TGCGCCAGCAGCTTGGAGGGGGGCTACAATGAGCAGTTCTTC. Protein: CASSLEGGYNEQFF.

This clone is a singleton in its sample. V usage is TRBV9 and J usage is TRBJ2-3; 9 nucleotides agree with TRBD2. Germline V gene data show CDR1 as SGDLS and CDR2 as YYNGEE. V lost 3 bases and J lost 1; bases outside the gene matches: 3. CDR3 length: 15 residues. The CDR3 nucleotides read TGTGCCAGCAGCGCCATAGCGGGGGGCACAGATACGCAGTATTTT. Protein: CASSAIAGGTDTQYF.

At least ten counts were recorded for this clone. The chain has TRBV6-5 and TRBJ2-7, with TRBD1 matching over 10 bases. J lost 7 bases, V lost 7 bases, and 7 bases had no gene match. This CDR3 is 13 amino acids long. Germline values: CDR1 MNHEY, CDR2 SVGAGI. The CDR3: CASTRQGAEEQYF. In DNA, the CDR3 is TGTGCCAGCACAAGACAGGGGGCCGAAGAGCAGTACTTC.